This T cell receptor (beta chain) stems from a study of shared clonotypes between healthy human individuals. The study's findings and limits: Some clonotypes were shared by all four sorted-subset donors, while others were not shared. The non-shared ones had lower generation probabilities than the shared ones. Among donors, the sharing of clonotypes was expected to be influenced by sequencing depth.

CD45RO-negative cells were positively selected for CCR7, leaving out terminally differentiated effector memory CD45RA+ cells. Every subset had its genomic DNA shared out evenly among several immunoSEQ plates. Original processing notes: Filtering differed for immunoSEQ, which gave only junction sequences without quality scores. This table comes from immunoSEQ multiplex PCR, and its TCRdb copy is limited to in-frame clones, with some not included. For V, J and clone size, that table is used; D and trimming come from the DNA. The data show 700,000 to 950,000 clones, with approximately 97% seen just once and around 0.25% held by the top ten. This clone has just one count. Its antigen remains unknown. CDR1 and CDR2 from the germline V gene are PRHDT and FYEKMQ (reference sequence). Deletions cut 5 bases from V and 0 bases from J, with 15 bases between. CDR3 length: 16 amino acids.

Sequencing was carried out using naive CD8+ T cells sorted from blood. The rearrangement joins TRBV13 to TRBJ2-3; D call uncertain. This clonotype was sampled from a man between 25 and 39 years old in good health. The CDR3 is CASSVERSTSTDTQYF. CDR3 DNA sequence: TGTGCCAGCAGCGTCGAACGCTCAACTAGCACAGATACGCAGTATTTT. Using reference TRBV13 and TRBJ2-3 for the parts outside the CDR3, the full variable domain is AAGVIQSPRHLIKEKRETATLKCYPIPRHDTVYWYQQGPGQDPQFLISFYEKMQSDKGSIPDRFSAQQFSDYHSELNMSSLELGDSALYFCASSVERSTSTDTQYFGPGTRLTVL.